This T cell receptor (beta chain) was sequenced for a study of control samples from healthy donors and cancer patients. Measured with immunoSEQ multiplex PCR; TCRdb has only the in-frame clones, and not every one. The repertoire holds approximately 150,000 clones, around 90% seen once, with about 2% in the top ten. Per the germline V gene, CDR1 is LNHDA and CDR2 is SQIVND (reference sequence). The CDR3 consists of 13 residues. V was shortened by 8 bases and J by 6 bases, with 13 bases between the two germline ends. The sequenced material came from blood. This TCR came from a woman in her thirties or forties in good health. The genes are TRBV19 and TRBJ2-2, with D hard to call. CDR3 sequence (DNA): TGTGCCAGTCGTCTTGGGGAAGCCGGGGAGCTGTTTTTT. Protein product: CASRLGEAGELFF.